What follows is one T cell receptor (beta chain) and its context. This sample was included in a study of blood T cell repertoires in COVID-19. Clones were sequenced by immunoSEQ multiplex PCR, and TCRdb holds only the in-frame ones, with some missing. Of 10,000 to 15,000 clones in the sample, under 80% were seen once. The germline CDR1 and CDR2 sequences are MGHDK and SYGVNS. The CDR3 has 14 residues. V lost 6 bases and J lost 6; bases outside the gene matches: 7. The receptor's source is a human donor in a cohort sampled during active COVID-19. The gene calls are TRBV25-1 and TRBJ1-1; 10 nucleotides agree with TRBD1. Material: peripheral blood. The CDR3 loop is CASSHAGQGAEAFF. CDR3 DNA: TGTGCCAGCAGCCACGCAGGACAGGGGGCTGAAGCTTTCTTT.